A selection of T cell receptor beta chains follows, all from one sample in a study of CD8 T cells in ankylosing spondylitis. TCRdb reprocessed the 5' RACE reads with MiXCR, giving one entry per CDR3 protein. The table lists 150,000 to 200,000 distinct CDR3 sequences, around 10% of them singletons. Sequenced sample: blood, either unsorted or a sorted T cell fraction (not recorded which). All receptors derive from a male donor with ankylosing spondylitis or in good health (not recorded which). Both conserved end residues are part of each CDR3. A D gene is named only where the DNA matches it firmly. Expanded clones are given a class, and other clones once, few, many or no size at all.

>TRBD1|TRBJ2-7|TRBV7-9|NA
TGTGCCAGCAGCCCGCAGCCCGGGACAGGGGAAGACGAGCAGTACTTC
CASSPQPGTGEDEQYF
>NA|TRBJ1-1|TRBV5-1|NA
TGCGCCAGCAGCTCCCTGAACGGGCGGGGGGCTTTCTTT
CASSSLNGRGAFF
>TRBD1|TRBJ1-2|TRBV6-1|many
TGTGCCAGCAGGGGACAGGGGGCGCGAAGTGAGGGCTACACCTTC
CASRGQGARSEGYTF
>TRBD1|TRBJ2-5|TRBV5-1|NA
TGCGCCAGCAGTGTCGGGACAGTTAGTCAAGAGACCCAGTACTTC
CASSVGTVSQETQYF
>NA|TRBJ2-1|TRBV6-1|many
TGTGCCAGCAGGCCTCTACCGGGGGTGGAGCAGTTCTTC
CASRPLPGVEQFF
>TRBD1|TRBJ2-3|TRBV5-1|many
TGCGCCAGCAGCTTGGGGTGGACAGGGACGACAGATACGCAGTATTTT
CASSLGWTGTTDTQYF
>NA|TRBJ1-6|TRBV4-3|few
TGCGCCAGCAGCCAAGATCTGAGGGTTCTGAATTCACCCCTCCACTTT
CASSQDLRVLNSPLHF
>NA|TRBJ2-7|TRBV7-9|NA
TGTGCCAGCAGCGAAAGGGCCTCCTACGAGCAGTACTTC
CASSERASYEQYF
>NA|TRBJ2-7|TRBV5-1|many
TGCGCCAGCGGTACAGACAGTACCTCCTACGAGCAGTACTTC
CASGTDSTSYEQYF
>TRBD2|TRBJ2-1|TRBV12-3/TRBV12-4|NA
TGTGCCAGCAGCAGACTAGCGGGACCCAATGAGCAGTTCTTC
CASSRLAGPNEQFF
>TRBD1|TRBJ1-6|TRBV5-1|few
TGCGCCAGCAGCGGGACGGGACAGTCGAATTCACCCCTCCACTTT
CASSGTGQSNSPLHF
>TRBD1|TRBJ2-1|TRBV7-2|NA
TGTGCCAGCAGCGGCCGACAGGGTTCGCAGTTCTTC
CASSGRQGSQFF
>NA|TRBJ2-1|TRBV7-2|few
TGTGCCAGCAGTTACCGGGGCGAGCAGTTCTTC
CASSYRGEQFF
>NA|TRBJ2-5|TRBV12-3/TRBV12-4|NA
TGTGCCAGCAGTTCGGGGACGACCCAAGAGACCCAGTACTTC
CASSSGTTQETQYF
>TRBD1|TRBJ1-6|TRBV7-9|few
TGTGCCAGCAGCTTGACAGGGGGCCAGTCACCCCTCCACTTT
CASSLTGGQSPLHF
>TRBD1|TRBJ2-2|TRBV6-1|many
TGTGCCAGCAGTGGATCGGGACAGGGCTTCGGGGAGCTGTTTTTT
CASSGSGQGFGELFF
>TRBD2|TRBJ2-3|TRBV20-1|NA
TGCAGTGCTAGAGGACTAGCGGGAGGGGCAACAGATACGCAGTATTTT
CSARGLAGGATDTQYF
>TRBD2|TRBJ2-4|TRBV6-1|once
TGTGCCAGCAGTCCACTAGCGGGAGGGGGTCGAAACATTCAGTACTTC
CASSPLAGGGRNIQYF
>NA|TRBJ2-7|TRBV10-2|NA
TGCGCCAGCAGTGATCAAAGGACTGACACCTACGAGCAGTACTTC
CASSDQRTDTYEQYF
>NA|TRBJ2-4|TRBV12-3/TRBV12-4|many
TGTGCCAGCAGTCCTCAAACCGACGCAGCCAAAAACATTCAGTACTTC
CASSPQTDAAKNIQYF
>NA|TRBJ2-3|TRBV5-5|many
TGTGCCAGCAGCTTCGAGGGGAACACAGATACGCAGTATTTT
CASSFEGNTDTQYF
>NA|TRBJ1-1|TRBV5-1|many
TGCGCCAGCAGCTTGGCCGGATCCCAGAACACTGAAGCTTTCTTT
CASSLAGSQNTEAFF
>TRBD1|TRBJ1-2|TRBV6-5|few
TGTGCCAGCAGTCGAAATTTACAGGGGGCGGGCTACACCTTC
CASSRNLQGAGYTF
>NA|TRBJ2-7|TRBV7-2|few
TGTGCCAGCAGCTTACACGAATGGGGAACCTACGAGCAGTACTTC
CASSLHEWGTYEQYF
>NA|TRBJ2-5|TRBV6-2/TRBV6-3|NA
TGTGCCAGCAGTTACTCCGAGGGGACCCAGTACTTC
CASSYSEGTQYF
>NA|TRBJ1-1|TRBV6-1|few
TGTGCCAGCAATCGTATCCTGAGGGACACTGAAGCTTTCTTT
CASNRILRDTEAFF
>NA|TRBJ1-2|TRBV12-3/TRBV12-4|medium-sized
TGTGCCAGTTATGGACAGTCCCATTGGGGCTACACCTTC
CASYGQSHWGYTF
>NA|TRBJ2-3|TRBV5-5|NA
TGTGCCAGCAGCCCCCGGGTAGCCCAACTGGAGGCGCAGTATTTT
CASSPRVAQLEAQYF
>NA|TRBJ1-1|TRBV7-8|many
TGTGCCAGCAGCTTACTTCCTTCGGGGAACACTGAAGCTTTCTTT
CASSLLPSGNTEAFF
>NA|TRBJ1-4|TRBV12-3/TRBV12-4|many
TGTGCCAGCAGCCGATACTCAACTAATGAAAAACTGTTTTTT
CASSRYSTNEKLFF
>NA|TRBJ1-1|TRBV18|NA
TGTGCCAGCTCACAACAGAGGGACACTGAAGCTTTCTTT
CASSQQRDTEAFF
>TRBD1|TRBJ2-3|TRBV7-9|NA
TGTGCCAGCCTTATAGGGACAGGGGCTTTAGATACGCAGTATTTT
CASLIGTGALDTQYF
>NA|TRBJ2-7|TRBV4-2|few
TGTGCCAGCAGCCTTAGATGGGGAGAGACCTACGAGCAGTACTTC
CASSLRWGETYEQYF
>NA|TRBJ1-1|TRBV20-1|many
TGCAGTGCTAGAGATCCCGTAAAGGGGAACACTGAAGCTTTCTTT
CSARDPVKGNTEAFF
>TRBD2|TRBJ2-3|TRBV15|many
TGTGCCACGCGAAATGGCGGGAGGGACACAGATACGCAGTATTTT
CATRNGGRDTDTQYF
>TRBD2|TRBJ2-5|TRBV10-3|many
TGTGCCATCGCGTCGACTAGCGGGGGGGTGAAGTACCAAGAGACCCAGTACTTC
CAIASTSGGVKYQETQYF
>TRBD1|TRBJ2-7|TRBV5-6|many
TGTGCCAGCAACTTACAGGGGACCTACGAGCAGTACTTC
CASNLQGTYEQYF
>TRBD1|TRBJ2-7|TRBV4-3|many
TGCGCCAGCAGCCAAGGAACAGGGGAGTCCGCCTACGAGCAGTACTTC
CASSQGTGESAYEQYF
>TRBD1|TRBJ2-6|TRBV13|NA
TGTGCCAGCAGCTTGCACAGGGGGGCTGGGGCCAACGTCCTGACTTTC
CASSLHRGAGANVLTF
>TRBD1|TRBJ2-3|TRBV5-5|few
TGTGCCAGCAGCTTGAGGGTTCCGGGACAGGGGACCACAGATACGCAGTATTTT
CASSLRVPGQGTTDTQYF
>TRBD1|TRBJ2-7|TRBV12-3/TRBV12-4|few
TGTGCCAGCAGTTCCTCCCCCGGACAGGCCTACGAGCAGTACTTC
CASSSSPGQAYEQYF
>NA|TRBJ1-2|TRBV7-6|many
TGTGCCAGCAGCTTAGAGATGGACGGTATTAACTATGGCTACACCTTC
CASSLEMDGINYGYTF